This T cell receptor (beta chain) stems from a study of T cell responses to AZD1222 COVID-19 vaccine. Overall study context: Whether given at about 4 or about 12 weeks, second doses were pooled. Broader study findings: Variant regions that are unmutated are reportedly the target of nearly half of spike-specific TCRs. Spike-specific TCR breadth and depth went up after people got two AZD1222 doses. Among the donors, most were white British and more were female, and clonal diversity was possibly underestimated.

Worth noting for this clone: No antigen is known for it.

V was trimmed by 1 base and J by 5 bases, leaving 2 bases between them. The CDR3 consists of 11 residues. Germline CDR1 MGHRA, CDR2 YSYEKL. TCRdb's table, derived via immunoSEQ multiplex PCR, lists solely in-frame clones and lacks some. The profile shows 150,000 to 200,000 clones, around 90% of them singletons. Sequenced material: peripheral blood, taken on day 0 of AZD1222 vaccination. The receptor's source is an adult in good health. The chain joins TRBV4-1 to TRBJ1-1; the D is unclear. CDR3 sequence reads: CASSQGTEAFF. CDR3 DNA: TGCGCCAGCAGCCAAGGGACTGAAGCTTTCTTT.